Detailed here is one T cell receptor beta chain. What it binds is not known. The data derive from a study of CD8+ T cells in alopecia areata. Regarding the study as a whole: Clonality in lesional scalp, especially alopecia totalis/universalis, exceeded that of normal scalp. Sequence data from scalp samples additionally include resident alphabeta T cells of normal skin.

Germline values: CDR1 SQVTM, CDR2 ANQGSEA. V lost 5 bases to trimming and J lost 6 bases, with 20 bases between them. The length of the CDR3 is 14 residues. Extraction of RNA preceded its reverse transcription into cDNA, which served as the sequencing template. Produced via immunoSEQ multiplex PCR; TCRdb's table is partial and in-frame only. The sample carries 110,000 to 150,000 clones, less than 75% recorded once. The clonotype was recovered from a human donor in good health. The specimen sequenced was CD8+ T cells sorted from blood. The chain links TRBV29-1 to TRBJ2-7, with D perhaps TRBD2 (5 bases). The CDR3 bases are TGCAGCGTTAGTCCGGACCCTCTCGAGGGCGAGCAGTACTTC. It codes for CSVSPDPLEGEQYF.